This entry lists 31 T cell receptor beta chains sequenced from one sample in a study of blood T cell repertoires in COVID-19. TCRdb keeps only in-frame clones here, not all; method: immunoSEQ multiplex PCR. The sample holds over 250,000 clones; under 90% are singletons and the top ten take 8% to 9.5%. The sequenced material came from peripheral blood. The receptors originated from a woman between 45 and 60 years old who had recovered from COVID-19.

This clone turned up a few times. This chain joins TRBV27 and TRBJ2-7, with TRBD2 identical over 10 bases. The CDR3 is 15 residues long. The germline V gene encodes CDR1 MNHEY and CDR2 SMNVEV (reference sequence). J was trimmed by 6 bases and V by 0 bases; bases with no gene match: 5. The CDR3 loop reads CASSLSKRGGTEQYF. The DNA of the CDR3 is TGTGCCAGCAGTTTATCCAAGCGGGGGGGCACCGAGCAGTACTTC.

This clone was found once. CDR3 in DNA: TGTGCCAGCAGTTATTCGGGGGTTCGTACTGAAGCTTTCTTT. Amino acids: CASSYSGVRTEAFF. This chain connects TRBV6-6 to TRBJ1-1, with D perhaps TRBD1 (5 bases). Per germline, CDR1 MNHNY and CDR2 SVGAGI (reference sequence). The CDR3 covers 14 residues. Trimming removed 3 bases at V and 5 bases at J, with 13 bases between.

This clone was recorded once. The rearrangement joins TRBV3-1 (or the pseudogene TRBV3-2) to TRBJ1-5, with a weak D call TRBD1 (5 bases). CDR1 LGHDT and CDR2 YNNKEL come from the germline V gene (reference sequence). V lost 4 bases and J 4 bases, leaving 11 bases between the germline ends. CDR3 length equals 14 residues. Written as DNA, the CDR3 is TGTGCCAGCAGCCCCCAAGGACATAATCAGCCCCAGCATTTT. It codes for CASSPQGHNQPQHF.

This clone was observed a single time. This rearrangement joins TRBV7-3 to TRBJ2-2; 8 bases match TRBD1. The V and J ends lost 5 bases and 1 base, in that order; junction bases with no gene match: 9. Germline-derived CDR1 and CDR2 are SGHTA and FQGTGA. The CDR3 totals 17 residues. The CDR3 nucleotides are TGTGCCAGCAGCCCCCGTCCCGGGACAGGGAACACCGGGGAGCTGTTTTTT. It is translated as CASSPRPGTGNTGELFF.

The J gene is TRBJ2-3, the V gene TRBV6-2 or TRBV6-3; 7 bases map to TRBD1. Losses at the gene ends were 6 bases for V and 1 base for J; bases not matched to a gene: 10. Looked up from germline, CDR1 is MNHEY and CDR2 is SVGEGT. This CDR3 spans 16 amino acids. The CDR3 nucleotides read TGTGCCAGCAGCAGACCGATCCAGGGGGGCACAGATACGCAGTATTTT. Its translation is CASSRPIQGGTDTQYF.

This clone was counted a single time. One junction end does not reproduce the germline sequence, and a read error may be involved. The CDR3 protein is CSVEDLEGDRLTF. In DNA, the CDR3 is TGCAGCGTTGAAGATTTGGAGGGGGACAGGCTCACGTTC. The chain joins TRBV29-1 to TRBJ2-7; 8 nucleotides agree with TRBD1. The germline V gene encodes CDR1 SQVTM and CDR2 ANQGSEA. This CDR3 has 13 amino acids.

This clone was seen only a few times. CDR3 amino acids: CAIRPGLAGGRVTDTQYF. For the CDR3, the DNA is TGTGCCATCAGACCGGGACTAGCGGGGGGCAGGGTCACAGATACGCAGTATTTT. The rearrangement joins TRBV10-3 to TRBJ2-3; 15 bases match TRBD2. V was clipped by 6 bases and J by 2 bases; unmatched bases: 9. The CDR3 has 18 amino acids. Germline V CDR1 and CDR2: ENHRY, SYGVKD.

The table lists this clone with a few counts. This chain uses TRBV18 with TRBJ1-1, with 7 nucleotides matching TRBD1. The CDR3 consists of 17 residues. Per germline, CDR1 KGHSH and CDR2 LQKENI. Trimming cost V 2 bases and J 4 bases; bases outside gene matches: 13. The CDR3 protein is CASSPSQPFRTGTEAFF. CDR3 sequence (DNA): TGTGCCAGCTCACCAAGCCAACCTTTCAGGACAGGCACTGAAGCTTTCTTT.

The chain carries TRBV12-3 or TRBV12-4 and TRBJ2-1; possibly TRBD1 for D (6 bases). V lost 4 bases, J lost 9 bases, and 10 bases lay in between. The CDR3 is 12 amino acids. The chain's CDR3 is CASSSTGREQFF. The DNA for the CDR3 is TGTGCCAGCAGTTCAACAGGGCGTGAGCAGTTCTTC.

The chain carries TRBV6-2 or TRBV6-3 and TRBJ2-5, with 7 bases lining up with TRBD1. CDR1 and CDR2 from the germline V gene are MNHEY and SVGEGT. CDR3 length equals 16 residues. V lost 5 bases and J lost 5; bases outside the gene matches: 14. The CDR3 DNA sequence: TGTGCCAGCAGTCTCCCAACCGGGACCAGGGGGGAGACCCAGTACTTC. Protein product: CASSLPTGTRGETQYF.

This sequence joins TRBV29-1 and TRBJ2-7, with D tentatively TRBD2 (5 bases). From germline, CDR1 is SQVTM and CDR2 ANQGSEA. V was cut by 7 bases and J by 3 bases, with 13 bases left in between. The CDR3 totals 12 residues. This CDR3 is CSANKGVYEQYF. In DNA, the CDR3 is TGCAGCGCCAATAAGGGAGTCTACGAGCAGTACTTC.

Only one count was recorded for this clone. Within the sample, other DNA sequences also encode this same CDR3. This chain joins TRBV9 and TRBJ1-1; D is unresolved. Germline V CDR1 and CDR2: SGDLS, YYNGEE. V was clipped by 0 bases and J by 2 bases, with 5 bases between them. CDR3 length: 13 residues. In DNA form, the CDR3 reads TGTGCCAGCAGCGTAGCTCTCAACACTGAAGCTTTCTTT. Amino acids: CASSVALNTEAFF.

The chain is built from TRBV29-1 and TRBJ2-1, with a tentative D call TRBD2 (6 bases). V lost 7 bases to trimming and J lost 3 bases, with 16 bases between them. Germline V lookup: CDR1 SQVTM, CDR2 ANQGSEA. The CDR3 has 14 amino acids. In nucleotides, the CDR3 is TGCAGCGCAGAACGGGACTCCGACTACAATGAGCAGTTCTTC. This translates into CSAERDSDYNEQFF.

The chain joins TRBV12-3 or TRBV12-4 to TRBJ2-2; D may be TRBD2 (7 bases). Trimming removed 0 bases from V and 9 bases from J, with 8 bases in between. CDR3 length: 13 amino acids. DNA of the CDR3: TGTGCCAGCAGTTTAGCGGGGGGGCGGGAGCTGTTTTTT. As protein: CASSLAGGRELFF.

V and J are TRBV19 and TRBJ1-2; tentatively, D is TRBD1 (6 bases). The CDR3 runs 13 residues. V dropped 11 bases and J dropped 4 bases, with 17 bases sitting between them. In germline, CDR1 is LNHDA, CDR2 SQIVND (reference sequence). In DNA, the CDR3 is TGTGCCTGCCGGGACACTATTCCCTATGGCTACACCTTC. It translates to CACRDTIPYGYTF. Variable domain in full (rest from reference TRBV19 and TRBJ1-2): DGGITQSPKYLFRKEGQNVTLSCEQNLNHDAMYWYRQDPGQGLRLIYYSQIVNDFQKGDIAEGYSVSREKKESFPLTVTSAQKNPTAFYLCACRDTIPYGYTFGSGTRLTVV.

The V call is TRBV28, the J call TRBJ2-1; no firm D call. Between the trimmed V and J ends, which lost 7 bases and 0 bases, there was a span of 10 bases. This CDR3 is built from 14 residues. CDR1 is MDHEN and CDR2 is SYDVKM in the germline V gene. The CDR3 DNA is TGTGCCAGCAAGAGCGAACGCTCCTACAATGAGCAGTTCTTC. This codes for CASKSERSYNEQFF.

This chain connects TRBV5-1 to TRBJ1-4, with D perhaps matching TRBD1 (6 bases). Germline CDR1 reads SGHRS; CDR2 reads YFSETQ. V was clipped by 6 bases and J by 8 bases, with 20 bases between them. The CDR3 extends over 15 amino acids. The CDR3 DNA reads TGCGCCAGCATCGTGCCACAGGGCGGAGGCGAAAAACTGTTTTTT. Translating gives CASIVPQGGGEKLFF.

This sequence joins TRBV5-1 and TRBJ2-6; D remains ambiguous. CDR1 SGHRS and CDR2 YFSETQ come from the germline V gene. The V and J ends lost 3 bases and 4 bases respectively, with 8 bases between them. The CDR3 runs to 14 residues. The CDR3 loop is CASSSAGGANVLTF. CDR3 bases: TGCGCCAGCAGCTCCGCCGGGGGGGCCAACGTCCTGACTTTC.

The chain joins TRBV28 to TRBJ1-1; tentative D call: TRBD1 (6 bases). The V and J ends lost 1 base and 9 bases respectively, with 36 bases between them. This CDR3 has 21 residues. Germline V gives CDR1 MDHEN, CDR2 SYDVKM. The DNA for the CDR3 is TGTGCCAGCAGTTTATCTTTGTACCTAAGGGTCACAGGGAAAGAAGGTGGGAAAGCTTTCTTT. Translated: CASSLSLYLRVTGKEGGKAFF. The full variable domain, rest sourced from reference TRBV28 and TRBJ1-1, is DVKVTQSSRYLVKRTGEKVFLECVQDMDHENMFWYRQDPGLGLRLIYFSYDVKMKEKGDIPEGYSVSREKKERFSLILESASTNQTSMYLCASSLSLYLRVTGKEGGKAFFGQGTRLTVV.

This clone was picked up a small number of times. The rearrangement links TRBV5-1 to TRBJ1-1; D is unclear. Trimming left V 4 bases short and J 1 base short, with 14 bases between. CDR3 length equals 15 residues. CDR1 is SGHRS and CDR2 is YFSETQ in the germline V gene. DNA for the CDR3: TGCGCCAGCAGCCCCGACCCGACTCGGAACACTGAAGCTTTCTTT. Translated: CASSPDPTRNTEAFF. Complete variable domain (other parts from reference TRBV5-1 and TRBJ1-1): KAGVTQTPRYLIKTRGQQVTLSCSPISGHRSVSWYQQTPGQGLQFLFEYFSETQRNKGNFPGRFSGRQFSNSRSEMNVSTLELGDSALYLCASSPDPTRNTEAFFGQGTRLTVV.

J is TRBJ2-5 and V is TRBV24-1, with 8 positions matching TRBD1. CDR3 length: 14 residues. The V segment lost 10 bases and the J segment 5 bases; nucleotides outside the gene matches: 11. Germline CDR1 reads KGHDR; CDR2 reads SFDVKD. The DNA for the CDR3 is TGTGCCACTCCTGACAGGGGCTTGTGTGAGACCCAGTACTTC. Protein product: CATPDRGLCETQYF.

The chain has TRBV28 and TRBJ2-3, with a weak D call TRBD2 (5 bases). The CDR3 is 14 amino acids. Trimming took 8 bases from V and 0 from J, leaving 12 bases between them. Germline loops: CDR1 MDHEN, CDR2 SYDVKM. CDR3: CASESGASTDTQYF. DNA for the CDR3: TGTGCCAGCGAAAGCGGAGCTAGCACAGATACGCAGTATTTT.

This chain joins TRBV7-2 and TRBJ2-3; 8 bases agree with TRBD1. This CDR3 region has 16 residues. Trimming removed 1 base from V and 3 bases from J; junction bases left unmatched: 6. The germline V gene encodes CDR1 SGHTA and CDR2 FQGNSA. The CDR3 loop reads CASSLGIQGATDTQYF. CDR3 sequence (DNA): TGTGCCAGCAGCTTAGGTATTCAGGGGGCAACAGATACGCAGTATTTT.

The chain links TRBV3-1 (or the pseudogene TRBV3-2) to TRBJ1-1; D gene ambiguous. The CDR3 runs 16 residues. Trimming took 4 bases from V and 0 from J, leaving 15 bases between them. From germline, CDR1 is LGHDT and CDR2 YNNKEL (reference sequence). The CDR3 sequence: CASSLGPGIVNTEAFF. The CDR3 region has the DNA TGTGCCAGCAGCCTAGGACCCGGGATCGTGAACACTGAAGCTTTCTTT.

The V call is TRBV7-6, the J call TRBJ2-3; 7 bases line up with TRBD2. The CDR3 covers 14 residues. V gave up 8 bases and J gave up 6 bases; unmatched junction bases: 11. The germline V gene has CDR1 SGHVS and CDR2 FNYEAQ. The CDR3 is CASGNMGGWDTQYF. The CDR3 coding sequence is TGTGCCAGCGGTAACATGGGGGGGTGGGATACGCAGTATTTT.

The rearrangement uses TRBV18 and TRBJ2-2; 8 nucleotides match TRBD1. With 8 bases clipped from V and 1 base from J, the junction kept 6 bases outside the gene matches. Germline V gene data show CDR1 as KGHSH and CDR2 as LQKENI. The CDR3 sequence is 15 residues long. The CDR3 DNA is TGTGCCAGCGCAACACAGGGGGAGAACACCGGGGAGCTGTTTTTT. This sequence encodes CASATQGENTGELFF.

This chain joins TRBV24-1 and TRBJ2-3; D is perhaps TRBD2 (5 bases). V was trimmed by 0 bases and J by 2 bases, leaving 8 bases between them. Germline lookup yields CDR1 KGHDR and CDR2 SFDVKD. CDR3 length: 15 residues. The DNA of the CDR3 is TGTGCCACCAGTGATTTGTACGGGGTCACAGATACGCAGTATTTT. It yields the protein CATSDLYGVTDTQYF.

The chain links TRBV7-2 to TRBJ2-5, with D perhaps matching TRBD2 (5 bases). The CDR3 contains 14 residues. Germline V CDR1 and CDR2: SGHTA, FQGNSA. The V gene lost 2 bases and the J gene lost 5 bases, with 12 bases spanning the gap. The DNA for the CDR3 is TGTGCCAGCAGCTTACGGGGAGTAAGTGAGACCCAGTACTTC. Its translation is CASSLRGVSETQYF.

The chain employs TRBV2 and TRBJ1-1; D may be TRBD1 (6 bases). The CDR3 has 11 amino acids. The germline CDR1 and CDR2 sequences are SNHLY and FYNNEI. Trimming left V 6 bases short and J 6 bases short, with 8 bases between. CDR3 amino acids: CASRTGPEAFF. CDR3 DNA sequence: TGTGCCAGCAGGACAGGACCTGAAGCTTTCTTT.

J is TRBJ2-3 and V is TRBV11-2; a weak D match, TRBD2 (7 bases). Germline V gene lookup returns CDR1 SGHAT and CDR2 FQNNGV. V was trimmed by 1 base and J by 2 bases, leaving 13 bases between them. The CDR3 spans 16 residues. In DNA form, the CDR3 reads TGTGCCAGCAGCTTAGGCGCGGGGGCGCACACAGATACGCAGTATTTT. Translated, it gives CASSLGAGAHTDTQYF.

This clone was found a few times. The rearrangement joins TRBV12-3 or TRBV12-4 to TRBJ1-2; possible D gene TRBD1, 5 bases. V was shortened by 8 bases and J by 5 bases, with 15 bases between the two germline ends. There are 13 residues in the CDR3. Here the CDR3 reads CASGNDRAYGYTF. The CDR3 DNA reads TGTGCCAGCGGCAACGACAGAGCGTATGGCTACACCTTC.